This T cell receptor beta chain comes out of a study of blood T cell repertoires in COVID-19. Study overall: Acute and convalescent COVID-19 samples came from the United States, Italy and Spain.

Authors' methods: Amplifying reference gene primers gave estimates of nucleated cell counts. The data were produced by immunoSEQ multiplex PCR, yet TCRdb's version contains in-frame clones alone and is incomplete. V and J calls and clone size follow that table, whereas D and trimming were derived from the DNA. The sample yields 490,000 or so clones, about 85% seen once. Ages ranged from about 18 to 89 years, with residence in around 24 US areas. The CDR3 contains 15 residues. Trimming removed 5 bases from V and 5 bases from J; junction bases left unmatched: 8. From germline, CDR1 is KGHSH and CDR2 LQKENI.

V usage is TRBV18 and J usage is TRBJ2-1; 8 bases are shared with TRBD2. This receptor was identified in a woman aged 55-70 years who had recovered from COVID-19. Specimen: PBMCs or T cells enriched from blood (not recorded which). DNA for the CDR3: TGTGCCAGCTCATCCCGGGGGGGGAGTAACAATGAGCAGTTCTTC. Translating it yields CASSSRGGSNNEQFF. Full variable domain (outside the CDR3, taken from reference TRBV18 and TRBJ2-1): NAGVMQNPRHLVRRRGQEARLRCSPMKGHSHVYWYRQLPEEGLKFMVYLQKENIIDESGMPKERFSAEFPKEGPSILRIQQVVRGDSAAYFCASSSRGGSNNEQFFGPGTRLTVL.